This T cell receptor (beta chain) was found in a study of CD8 T cells in Susac syndrome. This clonotype has a single count. Negative isolation was used for CD8+ and CD4+ T cells, and FACS enrichment was applied to TEMRA cells. V lost 0 bases, J lost 11 bases, and 16 bases lay in between. The CDR3 runs to 14 residues. Germline V gives CDR1 SNHLY, CDR2 FYNNEI. An amount of RNA that ranged from roughly 0.5 to 1 ug was reverse transcribed with random hexamers. The CDR3 of TCR beta was amplified by immunoSEQ multiplex PCR across 54 Vbeta and 13 Jbeta. TCRdb used MiXCR to reprocess the immunoSEQ multiplex PCR reads, holding one entry per CDR3 protein. Of under 150,000 distinct CDR3 sequences in the sample, more than 75% are singletons; the top ten hold approximately 0.24%.

The origin of this receptor is a human donor with multiple sclerosis. The gene calls are TRBV2 and TRBJ1-1; unclear D gene. The sequenced material came from CD8+ T cells from PBMCs. The chain's CDR3 is CASSEANPLSGAFF. CDR3 in DNA: TGTGCCAGCAGTGAAGCAAACCCCCTCTCGGGGGCTTTCTTT.